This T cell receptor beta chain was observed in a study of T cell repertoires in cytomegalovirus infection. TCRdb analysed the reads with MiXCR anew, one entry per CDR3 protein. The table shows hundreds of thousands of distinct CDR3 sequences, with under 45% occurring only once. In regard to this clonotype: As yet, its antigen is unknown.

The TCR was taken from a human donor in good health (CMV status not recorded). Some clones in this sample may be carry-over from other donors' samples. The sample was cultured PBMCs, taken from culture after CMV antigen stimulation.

The CDR3 nucleotides read TGTGCTAGTGGTTTGCCCGACAGGGACATTCAGTACTTC. Protein product: CASGLPDRDIQYF. The V and J genes are TRBV12-5 and TRBJ2-4, with 7 bases matching TRBD1. The CDR3 has 13 residues. Per germline, CDR1 LGHNT and CDR2 FRNRAP. Unmatched junction bases numbered 3, after V lost 2 bases and J lost 8 bases. The complete variable domain, with remaining parts taken from reference TRBV12-5 and TRBJ2-4, reads DARVTQTPRHKVTEMGQEVTMRCQPILGHNTVFWYRQTMMQGLELLAYFRNRAPLDDSGMPKDRFSAEMPDATLATLKIQPSEPRDSAVYFCASGLPDRDIQYFGAGTRLSVL.